This TCR beta chain derives from a study of response to subunit inactivated influenza vaccine. TCRdb re-derived calls from the RT-PCR reads in MiXCR, one entry per CDR3 protein. Counted here are about 700,000 distinct CDR3 sequences, around 16% occurring once; the ten biggest clones make up 9.5% to 13%. General observations from the study: Authors suggested each seasonal flu vaccination may recruit only limited numbers of new T cells.

This clonotype occurred many times. Its target is not known. This clonotype was obtained from a man aged 50-60 years who received an inactivated influenza vaccine. The sample consisted of PBMCs from blood, taken roughly 13 days after vaccination.

The CDR3 region is CASSLAWQHSNQPQHF. The CDR3 DNA reads as TGTGCCAGCAGTTTAGCGTGGCAGCATAGCAATCAGCCCCAGCATTTT. The chain is built from TRBV12-3 or TRBV12-4 and TRBJ1-5; D is unclear. V was shortened by 0 bases and J by 0 bases, with 9 bases between the two germline ends. The CDR3 has 16 amino acids.